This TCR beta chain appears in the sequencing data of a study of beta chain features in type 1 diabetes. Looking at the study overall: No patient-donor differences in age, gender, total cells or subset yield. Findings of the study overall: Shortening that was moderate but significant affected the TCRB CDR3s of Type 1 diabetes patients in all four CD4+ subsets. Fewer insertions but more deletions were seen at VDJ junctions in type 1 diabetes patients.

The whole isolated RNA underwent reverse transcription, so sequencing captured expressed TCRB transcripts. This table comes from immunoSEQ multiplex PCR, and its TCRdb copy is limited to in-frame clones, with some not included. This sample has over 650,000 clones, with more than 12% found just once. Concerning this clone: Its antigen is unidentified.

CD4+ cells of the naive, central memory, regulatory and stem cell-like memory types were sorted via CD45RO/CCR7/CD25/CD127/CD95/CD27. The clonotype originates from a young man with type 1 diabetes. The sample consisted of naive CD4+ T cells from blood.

The CDR3 region has the DNA TGTGCCAGTAGTCCCCGGACTAGCGGGGGGACCTACGAGCAGTACTTC. As protein: CASSPRTSGGTYEQYF. The chain joins TRBV19 to TRBJ2-7, with 14 positions matching TRBD2. Germline V gives CDR1 LNHDA, CDR2 SQIVND (reference sequence). V shed 5 bases and J 2 bases; nucleotides not matched to a gene: 5. The CDR3 consists of 16 residues.